The 27 T cell receptor beta chains below were found in one sample sequenced in a study of OX40 agonist ivuxolimab in advanced cancers. Using immunoSEQ multiplex PCR, the repertoire was profiled, and TCRdb retains in-frame clones only, with some absent. Of around 40,000 clones in the sample, around 87% were seen once. The sample was CD4+ or CD8+ T cells sorted from blood, taken in a trial of the OX40 agonist ivuxolimab. The receptors come from an adult with an advanced solid tumor such as melanoma, head and neck, liver or kidney cancer.

The chain uses TRBV6-1 and TRBJ1-4; D may be TRBD1 (5 bases). The V end lost 4 bases, the J end lost 7 bases, and 7 bases lay between the germline ends. Germline V gene lookup returns CDR1 MNHNS and CDR2 SASEGT. This CDR3 is 12 amino acids long. The CDR3 coding sequence is TGTGCCAGCAGTGCGGGGGGTGAAAAACTGTTTTTT. This encodes CASSAGGEKLFF.

The V gene is TRBV7-2, the J gene TRBJ1-1; weak D call: TRBD1 (6 bases). With 8 bases removed from V and 11 bases from J, the gap between germline ends came to 21 bases. Germline values: CDR1 SGHTA, CDR2 FQGNSA. CDR3 size: 13 residues. The CDR3 is CASGSGGAPRAFF. Written as DNA, the CDR3 is TGTGCCAGCGGGTCGGGGGGGGCACCGCGGGCTTTCTTT.

The chain couples TRBV27 to TRBJ1-5, with a tentative D call TRBD1 (5 bases). Germline V lookup: CDR1 MNHEY, CDR2 SMNVEV (reference sequence). CDR3 length: 16 residues. Trimming left V 0 bases short and J 4 bases short, with 13 bases between. Here the CDR3 DNA reads TGTGCCAGCAGTTTATCCGGGACGGTCGTTAATCAGCCCCAGCATTTT. As protein: CASSLSGTVVNQPQHF.

J is TRBJ2-1 and V is TRBV5-4; 13 bases map to TRBD2. The CDR3 extends over 16 amino acids. CDR1 and CDR2 (germline): SGHNT, YYREEE (reference sequence). V lost 4 bases to trimming and J lost 2 bases; unmatched junction nucleotides: 3. The CDR3 loop is CASSVTSGRAYNEQFF. As DNA, the CDR3 is TGTGCCAGCAGCGTTACTAGCGGGAGGGCCTACAATGAGCAGTTCTTC. Looking up the rest from reference TRBV5-4 and TRBJ2-1 gives the full variable domain: ETGVTQSPTHLIKTRGQQVTLRCSSQSGHNTVSWYQQALGQGPQFIFQYYREEENGRGNFPPRFSGLQFPNYSSELNVNALELDDSALYLCASSVTSGRAYNEQFFGPGTRLTVL.

The gene calls are TRBV5-1 and TRBJ1-5; D might be TRBD1 (5 bases). Germline CDR1 is SGHRS and CDR2 is YFSETQ. Deletions cut 0 bases from V and 5 bases from J, with 12 bases between. The CDR3 has 15 residues. Written as DNA, the CDR3 is TGCGCCAGCAGCTTGGCCGGAGGGGCTTATCAGCCCCAGCATTTT. Translated, it gives CASSLAGGAYQPQHF.

The CDR3 is CASSLGQGNYGYTF. The DNA of the CDR3 is TGTGCCAGCAGCTTGGGGCAGGGAAACTATGGCTACACCTTC. The V and J genes are TRBV5-6 and TRBJ1-2, with D perhaps TRBD1 (5 bases). CDR1 is SGHDT, CDR2 YYEEEE, per germline. V was clipped by 0 bases and J by 2 bases, with 8 bases between them. The CDR3 is made up of 14 amino acids.

The count of this clone is one. The chain carries TRBV18 and TRBJ1-5, with D perhaps matching TRBD1 (6 bases). Germline V gives CDR1 KGHSH, CDR2 LQKENI. The CDR3 totals 14 residues. Trimming left V 3 bases short and J 6 bases short, with 12 bases between. The CDR3, as DNA: TGTGCCAGCTCACCTGAGGGGGGTGGTCAGCCCCAGCATTTT. It is translated as CASSPEGGGQPQHF.

This chain joins TRBV7-9 and TRBJ2-5, with D maybe TRBD2 (5 bases). The germline V gene has CDR1 SEHNR and CDR2 FQNEAQ (reference sequence). The CDR3 is made up of 14 amino acids. V lost 5 bases and J lost 2, with 12 bases in between. The CDR3 reads CASSPRGQQETQYF. The CDR3 DNA follows: TGTGCCAGCAGCCCACGGGGTCAACAAGAGACCCAGTACTTC.

This chain uses TRBV5-1 with TRBJ2-2; D is possibly TRBD1 (7 bases). CDR3 size: 18 residues. Germline values: CDR1 SGHRS, CDR2 YFSETQ. Trimming took 4 bases from V and 0 from J, leaving 19 bases between them. CDR3 region: CASSQGGPGTANTGELFF. In DNA form, the CDR3 reads TGCGCCAGCAGCCAGGGGGGCCCCGGGACGGCGAACACCGGGGAGCTGTTTTTT.

CDR3 region: CASSVGGGRDPNTQYF. The DNA for the CDR3 is TGTGCCAGCAGTGTGGGTGGGGGGCGAGATCCCAATACGCAGTATTTT. J is TRBJ2-3 and V is TRBV6-1; D possibly uses TRBD1 or TRBD2 (6 bases each). This CDR3 comprises 16 residues. The V gene lost 4 bases and the J gene lost 7 bases, with 21 bases spanning the gap. The germline V gene encodes CDR1 MNHNS and CDR2 SASEGT.

This chain connects TRBV7-2 to TRBJ1-5; the D is unclear. Trimming shortened V by 3 bases and J by 2 bases, and 11 bases separated the two germline ends. This CDR3 is built from 15 residues. Germline CDR1 reads SGHTA; CDR2 reads FQGNSA. The chain's CDR3 is CASSFAPQGNQPQHF. The CDR3 DNA is TGTGCCAGCAGCTTCGCACCCCAGGGCAATCAGCCCCAGCATTTT.

The J gene is TRBJ2-1, the V gene TRBV4-2; TRBD1 matches at 8 bases. This CDR3 region has 15 residues. Trimming cost V 5 bases and J 6 bases; bases outside gene matches: 9. Germline V gene data show CDR1 as LGHNA and CDR2 as YNFKEQ. The CDR3 is CASSDGTGPPNEQFF. The CDR3 DNA is TGTGCCAGCAGCGACGGGACAGGCCCCCCCAATGAGCAGTTCTTC.

In the case of this clone: At one end, the junction sequence differs from germline, possibly due to a read error. In DNA, the CDR3 is TGTGCCAGCAGCCCCAAAGCGGTCCAGCACTTC. It specifies CASSPKAVQHF. The chain links TRBV7-8 to TRBJ2-7, with D perhaps TRBD2 (5 bases). Germline V lookup: CDR1 SGHVS, CDR2 FQNEAQ. This CDR3 has 11 amino acids.

In DNA, the CDR3 is TGTGCCAGCTCGGCTAGCACAGATACGCAGTATTTT. It encodes CASSASTDTQYF. This chain connects TRBV2 to TRBJ2-3; D is undetermined. The V end lost 8 bases, the J end lost 0 bases, and 6 bases lay between the germline ends. Germline loops: CDR1 SNHLY, CDR2 FYNNEI. CDR3 length: 12 amino acids.

This clone was seen once. The chain recombines TRBV4-3 with TRBJ1-3; D uncertain. The germline V gene has CDR1 LGHNA and CDR2 YSLEER. The CDR3 loop spans 16 amino acids. V was clipped by 0 bases and J by 0 bases, with 9 bases between them. CDR3 region: CASSQEGGFSGNTIYF. The CDR3 DNA reads as TGCGCCAGCAGCCAAGAAGGCGGGTTCTCTGGAAACACCATATATTTT.

The genes are TRBV7-9 and TRBJ1-1; D is unclear. Germline V gene data show CDR1 as SEHNR and CDR2 as FQNEAQ (reference sequence). The CDR3 runs 13 residues. Deletions cut 1 base from V and 4 bases from J, with 7 bases between. In nucleotides, the CDR3 is TGTGCCAGCAGCTTAGGCTGGGGCACTGAAGCTTTCTTT. Translated, it gives CASSLGWGTEAFF.

The V and J genes are TRBV9 and TRBJ1-2; D unresolved. The germline V gene encodes CDR1 SGDLS and CDR2 YYNGEE. CDR3 length equals 16 residues. V lost 0 bases and J lost 4, with 16 bases in between. The CDR3, as DNA: TGTGCCAGCAGCGTAGTGGCGGATTCCTCTATCTATGGCTACACCTTC. Translating gives CASSVVADSSIYGYTF.

This chain connects TRBV28 to TRBJ2-3, with a tentative D call TRBD1 (7 bases). V lost 3 bases, J lost 2 bases, and 15 bases lay in between. This CDR3 comprises 16 residues. Per the germline V gene, CDR1 is MDHEN and CDR2 is SYDVKM. The CDR3 DNA follows: TGTGCCAGCAGTTTCCCCCAGGGGGGCACCACAGATACGCAGTATTTT. Its translation: CASSFPQGGTTDTQYF.

This chain links TRBV6-1 with TRBJ2-1; 7 nucleotides align to TRBD1. J lost 7 bases, V lost 7 bases, and 10 bases had no gene match. Per germline, CDR1 MNHNS and CDR2 SASEGT. This CDR3 has 14 residues. In DNA, the CDR3 is TGTGCCAGCACATCGGGACAGACAACTAATGAGCAGTTCTTC. It encodes CASTSGQTTNEQFF.

J is TRBJ2-2 and V is TRBV7-3, with TRBD1 matching 10 bases. Germline CDR1 and CDR2: SGHTA and FQGTGA. This CDR3 has 16 residues. Trimming cost V 1 base and J 6 bases; bases outside gene matches: 5. The CDR3 spells CASSLRVTGGPGELFF. In DNA, the CDR3 is TGTGCCAGCAGCTTAAGGGTGACAGGGGGCCCCGGGGAGCTGTTTTTT.

V gene TRBV19 combines with J gene TRBJ1-5, with D possibly TRBD1 on 5 matching bases. Trimming shortened V by 3 bases and J by 2 bases, and 8 bases separated the two germline ends. The CDR3 loop spans 14 amino acids. In germline, CDR1 is LNHDA, CDR2 SQIVND (reference sequence). The chain's CDR3 is CASSIEGGNQPQHF. The DNA for the CDR3 is TGTGCCAGTAGTATCGAAGGGGGCAATCAGCCCCAGCATTTT. The variable domain in full, completed from reference TRBV19 and TRBJ1-5, reads DGGITQSPKYLFRKEGQNVTLSCEQNLNHDAMYWYRQDPGQGLRLIYYSQIVNDFQKGDIAEGYSVSREKKESFPLTVTSAQKNPTAFYLCASSIEGGNQPQHFGDGTRLSIL.

The chain links TRBV5-4 to TRBJ2-7, with 13 bases matching TRBD2. CDR1 and CDR2 from the germline V gene are SGHNT and YYREEE (reference sequence). V gave up 5 bases and J gave up 7 bases; unmatched junction bases: 6. This CDR3 spans 14 amino acids. This CDR3 is CASRPGTSGNEQYF. The CDR3, as DNA: TGTGCCAGCAGACCCGGGACTAGCGGGAATGAGCAGTACTTC.

The chain has TRBV12-5 and TRBJ2-1; TRBD2 matches 10 bases. This CDR3 is built from 16 residues. Germline CDR1 reads LGHNT; CDR2 reads FRNRAP. Trimming cost V 0 bases and J 6 bases; bases outside gene matches: 5. CDR3: CASGLVLSGGANEQFF. The DNA of the CDR3 is TGTGCTAGTGGTTTGGTATTGAGCGGGGGGGCCAATGAGCAGTTCTTC.

CDR3 nucleotides: TGTGCCAGCAGTTGGACTAGCGGATACACCGGGGAGCTGTTTTTT. It specifies CASSWTSGYTGELFF. This chain joins TRBV6-5 and TRBJ2-2; the match to TRBD2 covers 10 bases. Germline trimming cut 4 bases from V and 3 bases from J; bases unmatched to any gene: 2. The CDR3 is 15 residues long. Germline loops: CDR1 MNHEY, CDR2 SVGAGI.

The J gene is TRBJ2-1, the V gene TRBV15; D may be TRBD1 or TRBD2 (5 bases each). Trimming removed 0 bases at V and 3 bases at J, with 12 bases between. The germline CDR1 and CDR2 sequences are LNHNV and YYDKDF (reference sequence). This CDR3 has 16 amino acids. Here the CDR3 reads CATSREHRDGYNEQFF. The CDR3 DNA sequence: TGTGCCACCAGCAGAGAACACCGGGACGGCTACAATGAGCAGTTCTTC.

The V gene is TRBV6-6, the J gene TRBJ2-3, with TRBD2 identical over 10 bases. Germline V lookup: CDR1 MNHNY, CDR2 SVGAGI (reference sequence). Unmatched junction bases numbered 4, after V lost 5 bases and J lost 5 bases. The CDR3 spans 14 residues. The CDR3: CASSKREGLDTQYF. The CDR3 nucleotides are TGTGCCAGCAGTAAGCGGGAGGGCCTAGATACGCAGTATTTT.

This chain uses TRBV5-6 with TRBJ1-2, with 7 bases fitting TRBD1. V dropped 3 bases and J dropped 7; count of bases not matched to a gene: 9. This CDR3 has 14 amino acids. CDR1 and CDR2 from the germline V gene are SGHDT and YYEEEE. The DNA of the CDR3 is TGTGCCAGCAGCTCCTGGACAGGCGGCAGTGGCTACACCTTC. Translated, it gives CASSSWTGGSGYTF.